The table lists the clone carrying this T cell receptor (beta chain) with a few counts. Its antigen is not known. The sample is drawn from a study of T cell repertoires in cytomegalovirus infection. TCRdb called the reads again in MiXCR, with one record for every CDR3 protein. The sample contains about 740,000 distinct CDR3 sequences, roughly 30% of which appear only once. Between the trimmed V and J ends, which lost 5 bases and 2 bases, there was a span of 15 bases. From germline, CDR1 is SGHTA and CDR2 FQGNSA. The CDR3 consists of 15 residues. The sequence was obtained from a human donor in good health (CMV status not recorded). Some clones in this sample may be carry-over from other donors' samples. The rearrangement links TRBV7-2 to TRBJ1-2; D is possibly TRBD1 (6 bases). The sample consisted of cultured PBMCs, taken from culture after CMV antigen stimulation. The chain's CDR3 is CASSRGGAGNYGYTF. The CDR3 nucleotides are TGTGCCAGCAGCCGGGGGGGGGCGGGGAACTATGGCTACACCTTC. The entire variable domain, with the rest obtained from reference TRBV7-2 and TRBJ1-2, is as follows: GAGVSQSPSNKVTEKGKDVELRCDPISGHTALYWYRQSLGQGLEFLIYFQGNSAPDKSGLPSDRFSAERTGGSVSTLTIQRTQQEDSAVYLCASSRGGAGNYGYTFGSGTRLTVV.